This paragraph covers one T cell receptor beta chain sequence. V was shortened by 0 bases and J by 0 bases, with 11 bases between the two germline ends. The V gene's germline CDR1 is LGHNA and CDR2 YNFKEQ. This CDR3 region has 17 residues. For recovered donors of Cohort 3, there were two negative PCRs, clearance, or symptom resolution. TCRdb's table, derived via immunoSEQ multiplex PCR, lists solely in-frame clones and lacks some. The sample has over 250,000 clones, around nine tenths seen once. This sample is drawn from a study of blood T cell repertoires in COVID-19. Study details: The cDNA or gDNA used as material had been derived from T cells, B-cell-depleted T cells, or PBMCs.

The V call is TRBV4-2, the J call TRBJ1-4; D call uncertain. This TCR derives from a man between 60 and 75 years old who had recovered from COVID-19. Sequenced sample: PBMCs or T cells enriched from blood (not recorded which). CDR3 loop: CASSQDPWQATNEKLFF. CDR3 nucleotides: TGTGCCAGCAGCCAAGACCCCTGGCAGGCAACTAATGAAAAACTGTTTTTT.